Listed below are T cell receptor beta chains from one sample, sequenced in a study of shared clonotypes between healthy human individuals. Assay: immunoSEQ multiplex PCR; the TCRdb copy retains only in-frame clones and omits some. The repertoire consists of roughly 2,000,000 clones, with about 95% occurring once and the leading ten covering roughly 1%. Sequencing used naive CD8+ T cells sorted from blood. The receptor source for this set is a man younger than 35 in good health. CDR3s include the opening cysteine and the closing phenylalanine or tryptophan. Each record gives: CDR3 length, clone size, V gene, J gene, D gene, CDR3 protein, CDR3 DNA. The D gene is left open where the match is weak. Clone size is shown for a subset of rows, as once, few, many or a class of expanded clone.

>11|NA|TRBV5-6|TRBJ1-1|NA
CASSWGGEAFF
TGTGCCAGCAGCTGGGGAGGGGAAGCTTTCTTT
>16|NA|TRBV10-2|TRBJ2-5|NA
CASSEAVGQGWKTQYF
TGCGCCAGCAGTGAAGCGGTCGGGCAGGGTTGGAAGACCCAGTACTTC
>13|NA|TRBV5-1|TRBJ2-7|TRBD2
CASSVSGSYEQYF
TGCGCCAGCAGCGTGAGCGGGAGTTACGAGCAGTACTTC
>14|NA|TRBV10-2|TRBJ1-1|TRBD1
CASGRTGAVTEAFF
TGCGCCAGCGGACGGACAGGGGCGGTCACTGAAGCTTTCTTT
>13|NA|TRBV13|TRBJ2-1|NA
CASIPRDGNEQFF
TGTGCCAGCATACCCCGGGACGGCAATGAGCAGTTCTTC
>13|once|TRBV27|TRBJ2-2|TRBD1
CASSGTGSGELFF
TGTGCCAGCAGTGGGACAGGGTCCGGGGAGCTGTTTTTT
>12|NA|TRBV5-6|TRBJ2-2|NA
CASSTPTGELFF
TGTGCCAGCAGCACGCCCACCGGGGAGCTGTTTTTT
>13|NA|TRBV5-1|TRBJ2-3|NA
CASSLEVVDTQYF
TGCGCCAGCAGCTTGGAGGTAGTGGATACGCAGTATTTT
>12|NA|TRBV30|TRBJ2-7|TRBD2
CAWSAGGNEQYF
TGTGCCTGGAGTGCGGGGGGGAACGAGCAGTACTTC
>14|NA|TRBV6-1|TRBJ2-3|NA
CASRIQERTDTQYF
TGTGCCAGCAGGATCCAAGAAAGGACAGATACGCAGTATTTT
>15|NA|TRBV9|TRBJ1-2|NA
CASSGSSFSNYGYTF
TGTGCCAGCAGCGGTTCCAGCTTTTCTAACTATGGCTACACCTTC
>15|NA|TRBV4-3|TRBJ1-4|NA
CASSQVMATNEKLFF
TGCGCCAGCAGCCAAGTGATGGCAACTAATGAAAAACTGTTTTTT
>12|NA|TRBV7-6|TRBJ2-7|TRBD2
CASSPPGGEQYF
TGTGCCAGCAGCCCCCCCGGGGGGGAGCAGTACTTC
>13|NA|TRBV5-6|TRBJ2-7|TRBD1
CASSLGTGDEQYF
TGTGCCAGCAGCTTGGGGACAGGCGACGAGCAGTACTTC
>16|NA|TRBV7-9|TRBJ2-5|NA
CASSWPPLTDKETQYF
TGTGCCAGCAGCTGGCCGCCTTTGACTGACAAAGAGACCCAGTACTTC
>14|NA|TRBV7-8|TRBJ2-7|NA
CASSLEGPAYEQYF
TGTGCCAGCAGCTTAGAGGGGCCGGCCTACGAGCAGTACTTC
>12|NA|TRBV2|TRBJ1-2|NA
CASSDRVYGYTF
TGTGCCAGCAGTGACCGAGTATATGGCTACACCTTC
>13|NA|TRBV27|TRBJ1-6|NA
CASSLSMTSPLHF
TGTGCCAGCAGTTTATCCATGACTTCACCCCTCCACTTT
>15|NA|TRBV27|TRBJ2-7|TRBD2
CASSLASGSPYEQYF
TGTGCCAGCAGTTTAGCTAGCGGGAGTCCCTACGAGCAGTACTTC
>16|NA|TRBV27|TRBJ2-3|TRBD2
CASSSLAGTSTDTQYF
TGTGCCAGCAGTTCTCTAGCGGGAACTAGCACAGATACGCAGTATTTT
>17|once|TRBV10-3|TRBJ2-1|TRBD2
CAISESASGRAGNEQFF
TGTGCCATCAGTGAGTCGGCTAGCGGGAGGGCCGGCAATGAGCAGTTCTTC
>16|NA|TRBV7-6|TRBJ2-7|NA
CASSPRGRLKFYEQYF
TGTGCCAGCAGCCCTCGAGGGCGGCTTAAATTCTACGAGCAGTACTTC
>13|NA|TRBV6-1|TRBJ2-7|TRBD1
CASNARGSYEQYF
TGTGCCAGCAACGCCAGGGGGTCCTACGAGCAGTACTTC
>17|NA|TRBV7-9|TRBJ2-7|NA
CASSLYIGSGDSYEQYF
TGTGCCAGCAGCTTATACATCGGGTCTGGTGACTCCTACGAGCAGTACTTC
>14|NA|TRBV9|TRBJ1-1|NA
CASSATWMNTEAFF
TGTGCCAGCAGCGCTACCTGGATGAACACTGAAGCTTTCTTT
>12|NA|TRBV5-4|TRBJ2-7|TRBD2
CASSSGGDEQYF
TGTGCCAGCAGCTCGGGGGGGGACGAGCAGTACTTC
>16|once|TRBV12-5|TRBJ2-1|NA
CASGLAYRQETNEQFF
TGTGCTAGTGGTTTGGCCTATCGACAGGAAACCAATGAGCAGTTCTTC
>13|NA|TRBV7-6|TRBJ2-2|NA
CASTDKNTGELFF
TGTGCCAGCACTGATAAGAACACCGGGGAGCTGTTTTTT
>15|NA|TRBV7-9|TRBJ2-3|TRBD1
CASSEGQGATDTQYF
TGTGCCAGCAGCGAGGGACAGGGGGCCACAGATACGCAGTATTTT
>14|NA|TRBV5-4|TRBJ2-7|NA
CASSSRGEMDEQYF
TGTGCCAGCAGCTCAAGGGGGGAGATGGACGAGCAGTACTTC
>14|NA|TRBV9|TRBJ2-5|TRBD1
CASSGTGIGETQYF
TGTGCCAGCAGCGGGACAGGAATCGGAGAGACCCAGTACTTC
>15|NA|TRBV10-3|TRBJ1-2|NA
CAISEVNVGGAGYTF
TGTGCCATCAGTGAGGTCAATGTGGGGGGCGCAGGCTACACCTTC
>15|once|TRBV27|TRBJ1-2|NA
CASSLSPWGTYGYTF
TGTGCCAGCAGTTTATCCCCCTGGGGCACCTATGGCTACACCTTC
>15|NA|TRBV21-1|TRBJ2-5|NA
CASSKATGVWDTQYF
TGTGCCAGCAGCAAAGCCACAGGGGTGTGGGATACCCAGTACTTC
>16|NA|TRBV11-2|TRBJ2-7|NA
CASSLVAGPRFYEQYF
TGTGCCAGCAGCTTAGTCGCGGGGCCTAGATTCTACGAGCAGTACTTC
>14|NA|TRBV4-1|TRBJ1-2|TRBD1
CASSHRTGKDGYTF
TGCGCCAGCAGCCATAGGACAGGGAAAGATGGCTACACCTTC
>16|NA|TRBV21-1|TRBJ2-7|NA
CASSLPGGAPLGRQYF
TGTGCCAGCAGCCTCCCCGGGGGGGCCCCCTTGGGAAGACAGTACTTC